This T cell receptor beta chain was sequenced in a study of CD8 T cells in ankylosing spondylitis. Study-wide findings and caveats: Apparently characteristic of ankylosing spondylitis blood was a TCR beta motif (roughly eight highly homologous variants).

Libraries for TCR beta were made by quantitative 5'-RACE with molecular barcodes. TCRdb processed the 5' RACE reads anew with MiXCR; each CDR3 protein has one entry. Of 150,000 to 200,000 distinct CDR3 sequences in the sample, approximately 32% were seen once. This clonotype was seen a few times. Its antigen is still unknown. The receptor was isolated from a male donor with ankylosing spondylitis. Sequenced input: synovial fluid, either unsorted or a sorted T cell fraction (not recorded which).

The CDR3 sequence is CSARRQSSYEQYF. The CDR3 DNA is TGCAGTGCTAGGCGGCAAAGCTCCTACGAGCAGTACTTC. The chain recombines TRBV20-1 with TRBJ2-7; no definite D call. From germline, CDR1 is DFQATT and CDR2 SNEGSKA (reference sequence). The CDR3 runs to 13 residues. Trimming stripped 3 bases from V and 0 bases from J, with 9 bases between.